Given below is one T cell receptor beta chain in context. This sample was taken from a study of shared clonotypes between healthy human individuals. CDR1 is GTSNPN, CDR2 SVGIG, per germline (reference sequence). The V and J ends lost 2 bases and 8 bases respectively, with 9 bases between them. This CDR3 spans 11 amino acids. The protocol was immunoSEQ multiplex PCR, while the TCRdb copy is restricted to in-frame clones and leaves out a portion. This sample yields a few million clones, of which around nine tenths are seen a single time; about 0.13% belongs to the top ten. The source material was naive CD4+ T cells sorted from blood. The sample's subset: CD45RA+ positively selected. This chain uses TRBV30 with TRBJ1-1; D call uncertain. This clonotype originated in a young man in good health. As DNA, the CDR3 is TGTGCCTGGAGTAGAGATTTGGAAGCTTTCTTT. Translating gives CAWSRDLEAFF. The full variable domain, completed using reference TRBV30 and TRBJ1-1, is SQTIHQWPATLVQPVGSPLSLECTVEGTSNPNLYWYRQAAGRGLQLLFYSVGIGQISSEVPQNLSASRPQDRQFILSSKKLLLSDSGFYLCAWSRDLEAFFGQGTRLTVV.